Each of the 24 T cell receptor beta chains below was sequenced from the same sample in a study of T cells in Graves' hyperthyroidism and ophthalmopathy. RNA transcripts yielded amplified TCR beta CDR3 regions. First-round RT-PCR targeting the TCR CDR3 was performed with the HTBI primer set. TCRdb reprocessed the multiplex PCR reads with MiXCR, giving one entry per CDR3 protein. The sample includes around 280,000 distinct CDR3 sequences, 10% to 15% of them seen just once. Input material: blood. These receptors were collected from a woman aged 30 to 39 with Graves' hyperthyroidism that later progressed to Graves' ophthalmopathy.

This clonotype has ten or more counts. This chain links TRBV5-8 with TRBJ2-1, with D unclear. The CDR3 consists of 13 residues. The V gene lost 0 bases and the J gene lost 5 bases, with 6 bases spanning the gap. CDR1 SGHTS and CDR2 YDEGEE come from the germline V gene. The CDR3 DNA reads TGTGCCAGCAGCTTGGATCCAGACAATGAGCAGTTCTTC. This sequence encodes CASSLDPDNEQFF.

This clonotype was detected ten times or more. The chain combines TRBV12-3 or TRBV12-4 with TRBJ2-7; D possibly matches TRBD1 or TRBD2 (5 bases each). Trimming removed 4 bases from V and 6 bases from J, with 13 bases in between. The CDR3 is 13 residues long. CDR3 residues: CASSWGLVGEQYF. The CDR3 DNA reads as TGTGCCAGCAGTTGGGGGTTAGTGGGCGAGCAGTACTTC.

This clonotype was seen at least ten times. The V gene is TRBV30, the J gene TRBJ1-6, with D perhaps matching TRBD1 (6 bases). Germline V lookup: CDR1 GTSNPN, CDR2 SVGIG (reference sequence). V was trimmed by 6 bases and J by 5 bases, leaving 11 bases between them. CDR3 size: 13 residues. In nucleotides, the CDR3 is TGTGCCTGCAGGGGCGACAATAATTCACCCCTCCACTTT. Translating it yields CACRGDNNSPLHF.

This clonotype has at least ten counts. The chain combines TRBV2 with TRBJ2-1; TRBD2 matches 14 bases. The V gene end was trimmed by 6 bases and the J gene end by 3 bases; junction bases not matched to a gene: 1. CDR1 and CDR2 (germline): SNHLY, FYNNEI. The CDR3 length is 15 residues. CDR3 residues: CASRGLAGVYNEQFF. As DNA, the CDR3 is TGTGCCAGCAGGGGACTAGCGGGAGTCTACAATGAGCAGTTCTTC.

This clonotype was seen repeatedly, ten times or more. The CDR3 DNA sequence: TGTGCCAGCAGTTACCTATCGACAGCCTACAATGAGCAGTTCTTC. It specifies CASSYLSTAYNEQFF. The V and J genes are TRBV6-2 or TRBV6-3 and TRBJ2-1, with D tentatively TRBD1 (5 bases). The germline gives CDR1 MNHEY, CDR2 SVGEGT. V lost 2 bases and J lost 2, with 10 bases in between. The CDR3 has 15 amino acids.

This clonotype was recorded at least ten times. This chain joins TRBV24-1 and TRBJ1-5, with D perhaps TRBD1 (6 bases). There are 15 residues in the CDR3. The V end was cut by 5 bases, the J end by 2 bases, with 12 bases between. Germline V gene data show CDR1 as KGHDR and CDR2 as SFDVKD. The CDR3 here is CATSALPGGNQPQHF. Written as DNA, the CDR3 is TGTGCCACCAGTGCCCTGCCAGGGGGCAATCAGCCCCAGCATTTT.

This chain connects TRBV18 to TRBJ1-1; possible D gene TRBD1, 6 bases. This CDR3 contains 14 residues. Trimming took off 2 bases at V and 1 base at J, with 8 bases between the two ends. CDR1 and CDR2 from the germline V gene are KGHSH and LQKENI. The CDR3 DNA is TGTGCCAGCTCACCAACGGGACAGAACACTGAAGCTTTCTTT. Protein: CASSPTGQNTEAFF. Supplemented by reference TRBV18 and TRBJ1-1, the full variable domain reads NAGVMQNPRHLVRRRGQEARLRCSPMKGHSHVYWYRQLPEEGLKFMVYLQKENIIDESGMPKERFSAEFPKEGPSILRIQQVVRGDSAAYFCASSPTGQNTEAFFGQGTRLTVV.

The chain has TRBV6-1 and TRBJ1-6; no definite D call. Trimming removed 8 bases from V and 8 bases from J, with 13 bases in between. Germline loops: CDR1 MNHNS, CDR2 SASEGT. There are 13 residues in the CDR3. The CDR3 region is CASAISAHSPLHF. For the CDR3, the DNA is TGTGCCAGCGCCATCTCCGCACATTCACCCCTCCACTTT.

Note on this clonotype: Possible read error: a much larger clone is one base away. This rearrangement joins TRBV6-9 to TRBJ2-7; 10 bases map to TRBD2. After removal of 4 bases from V and 3 bases from J, the junction contained 18 bases not matched to a gene. This CDR3 is built from 19 residues. Germline V gene data show CDR1 as MNHGY and CDR2 as SVAAGI. CDR3 protein: CASSWGPALAGETIYEQYF. CDR3 bases: TGTGCCAGCAGTTGGGGGCCCGCCCTAGCGGGAGAAACCATCTACGAGCAGTACTTC.

This clonotype came up many times. The chain combines TRBV7-9 with TRBJ1-1; 10 nucleotides line up with TRBD1. Germline trimming cut 1 base from V and 3 bases from J; bases unmatched to any gene: 5. Looked up from germline, CDR1 is SEHNR and CDR2 is FQNEAQ (reference sequence). The CDR3 runs 16 residues. The CDR3 reads CASSLGQGATDTEAFF. For the CDR3, the DNA is TGTGCCAGCAGCTTAGGACAGGGGGCGACGGACACTGAAGCTTTCTTT.

Only a few counts were recorded for this clonotype. The chain has TRBV7-9 and TRBJ1-5; D gene uncertain. Trimming shortened V by 5 bases and J by 7 bases, and 9 bases separated the two germline ends. The germline V gene encodes CDR1 SEHNR and CDR2 FQNEAQ (reference sequence). The CDR3 totals 12 residues. The CDR3 coding sequence is TGTGCCAGCAGCCCCGACGGGCAGCCCCAGCATTTT. Amino acids: CASSPDGQPQHF.

This clonotype was counted a few times. The chain recombines TRBV4-1 with TRBJ2-3, with a tentative D call TRBD2 (6 bases). The germline V and J ends were trimmed by 8 bases and 0 bases, with 15 bases remaining between them. Germline assignment: CDR1 MGHRA and CDR2 YSYEKL. CDR3 length: 15 residues. The CDR3 loop is CASGEVATSTDTQYF. The CDR3, as DNA: TGCGCCAGCGGGGAGGTAGCGACTAGCACAGATACGCAGTATTTT.

Ten or more counts support this clonotype. The chain uses TRBV11-3 and TRBJ2-1; D might be TRBD1 (9 bases). Trimming left V 5 bases short and J 8 bases short, with 16 bases between. Per the germline V gene, CDR1 is SGHNT and CDR2 is YENEEA. The CDR3 is 14 residues long. The DNA for the CDR3 is TGTGCCAGCAGCCCGGGGGGGGACAGGGATGAGCAGTTCTTC. It codes for CASSPGGDRDEQFF.

The genes are TRBV6-5 and TRBJ2-1; the match to TRBD2 covers 10 bases. CDR3 length: 16 amino acids. The J segment lost 6 bases and the V segment lost 2 bases, leaving 7 bases of the junction unmatched. Per the germline V gene, CDR1 is MNHEY and CDR2 is SVGAGI. The CDR3 nucleotides read TGTGCCAGCAGTTACGCCCTAGCGGGAGTAGGCAATGAGCAGTTCTTC. Translated, it gives CASSYALAGVGNEQFF.

This clonotype occurred a few times. The genes are TRBV10-3 and TRBJ2-7; 8 nucleotides align to TRBD2. Losses at the gene ends were 8 bases for V and 0 bases for J; bases not matched to a gene: 9. Germline loops: CDR1 ENHRY, CDR2 SYGVKD. The CDR3 is made up of 15 amino acids. The CDR3 region is CAISIGGGSSYEQYF. The CDR3, as DNA: TGTGCCATCTCGATCGGGGGGGGAAGCTCCTACGAGCAGTACTTC.

This clonotype has more than one count but fewer than ten. The chain employs TRBV7-3 and TRBJ2-7, with D perhaps TRBD1 (7 bases). Between the trimmed V and J ends, which lost 1 base and 1 base, there was a span of 11 bases. This CDR3 is 15 amino acids long. Germline CDR1 reads SGHTA; CDR2 reads FQGTGA. For the CDR3, the DNA is TGTGCCAGCAGCTTAATACCAGGGGGGTCCTACGAGCAGTACTTC. This codes for CASSLIPGGSYEQYF.

Remarks on this clonotype: With a much larger clone just one base away, this may be a read error. The genes are TRBV12-3 or TRBV12-4 and TRBJ2-1, with 9 nucleotides matching TRBD2. The CDR3 is 16 residues long. The CDR3 DNA follows: TGTGCCGGCAGCCACGACCATAGCGGGAGAGGGGATGAGCAGTTCTTC. Encoded protein: CAGSHDHSGRGDEQFF.

The V call is TRBV30, the J call TRBJ2-3; D is undetermined. Germline CDR1 reads GTSNPN; CDR2 reads SVGIG (reference sequence). The V end was cut by 0 bases, the J end by 0 bases, with 10 bases between. The CDR3 has 15 amino acids. CDR3 sequence: CAWSVQATSTDTQYF. CDR3 DNA: TGTGCCTGGAGTGTACAAGCGACTAGCACAGATACGCAGTATTTT.

The table lists this clonotype with many counts. The rearrangement uses TRBV6-2 or TRBV6-3 and TRBJ2-7, with D possibly matching TRBD2 (6 bases). The germline V gene encodes CDR1 MNHEY and CDR2 SVGEGT. CDR3 length equals 13 residues. The V and J ends lost 0 bases and 4 bases respectively, with 7 bases between them. In DNA, the CDR3 is TGTGCCAGCAGTTACTCGGCGGGATACGAGCAGTACTTC. Amino acid sequence: CASSYSAGYEQYF.

The chain's CDR3 is CASSAATGELFF. DNA of the CDR3: TGTGCCAGCAGCGCGGCCACCGGGGAGCTGTTTTTT. This rearrangement joins TRBV9 to TRBJ2-2; the D is unclear. Germline V CDR1 and CDR2: SGDLS, YYNGEE. Trimming removed 3 bases from V and 4 bases from J, with 4 bases in between. The CDR3 sequence is 12 residues long.

About this clonotype itself: Just one base apart from a much larger clone, this may be a read error. The V gene is TRBV6-2 or TRBV6-3, the J gene TRBJ2-1; 7 bases align to TRBD1. Per the germline V gene, CDR1 is MNHEY and CDR2 is SVGEGT. The CDR3 spans 13 residues. Trimming took 7 bases from V and 10 from J; bases not matched to a gene: 10. CDR3: CASKEQGKTEQFF. The CDR3 DNA reads TGTGCCAGCAAAGAACAGGGGAAGACCGAGCAGTTCTTC.

This clonotype was observed at least ten times. The V call is TRBV7-3, the J call TRBJ2-7; 10 nucleotides agree with TRBD2. Germline V gives CDR1 SGHTA, CDR2 FQGTGA. The length of the CDR3 is 18 residues. The V gene end was trimmed by 5 bases and the J gene end by 6 bases; junction bases not matched to a gene: 19. CDR3 sequence (DNA): TGTGCCAGCAGCATCATTGGGGGGGAAGCGGGAGGGCCCTCCGAGCAGTACTTC. This gives the protein CASSIIGGEAGGPSEQYF.

This clonotype was observed many times. At one boundary the junction diverges from the germline segment, which might be a read error. The chain combines TRBV28 with TRBJ1-1, with D uncertain. The CDR3 length is 13 residues. Per the germline V gene, CDR1 is MDHEN and CDR2 is SYDVKM. This CDR3 reads CASSPATNAEAFF. The CDR3 bases are TGTGCCAGCAGTCCCGCAACGAACGCTGAAGCTTTCTTT.

As concerns this clonotype: A much larger clonotype is one base distant, so this may be a read error. The chain combines TRBV6-1 with TRBJ2-1; D may match TRBD1 or TRBD2 (5 bases each). The germline CDR1 and CDR2 sequences are MNHNS and SASEGT. The CDR3 totals 14 residues. V dropped 4 bases and J dropped 8 bases, with 15 bases sitting between them. The CDR3 DNA follows: TGTGCCAGCAGTGGCGCCGGGACGATCGATGAGCAGTTCTTC. Translated: CASSGAGTIDEQFF.